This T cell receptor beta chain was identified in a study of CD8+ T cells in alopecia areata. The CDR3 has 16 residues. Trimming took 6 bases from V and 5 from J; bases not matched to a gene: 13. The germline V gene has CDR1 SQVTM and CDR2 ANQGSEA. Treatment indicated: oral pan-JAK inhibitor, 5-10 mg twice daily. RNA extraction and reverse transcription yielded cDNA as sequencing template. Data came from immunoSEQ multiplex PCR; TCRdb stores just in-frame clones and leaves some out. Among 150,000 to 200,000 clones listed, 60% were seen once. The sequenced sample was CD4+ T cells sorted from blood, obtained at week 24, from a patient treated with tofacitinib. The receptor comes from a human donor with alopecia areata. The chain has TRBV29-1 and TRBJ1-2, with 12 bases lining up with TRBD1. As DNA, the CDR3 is TGCAGCGTCTACTCCCGGACGGGACAGGGGGCGTATGGCTACACCTTC. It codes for CSVYSRTGQGAYGYTF.